The clone carrying this TCR beta chain was detected a few times. Its antigen remains unknown. These data belong to a study of beta chain features in type 1 diabetes. The study's findings and limits: TCRB CDR3s from Type 1 diabetes patients were moderately but significantly shorter in all four CD4+ subsets. Compared to healthy donors, patients appeared to have naive, central memory and Treg TCRB repertoires that were more alike. Individuals with type 1 diabetes displayed fewer insertions and more deletions at VDJ junctions.

Every bit of the isolated RNA underwent reverse transcription, so sequencing read expressed TCRB transcripts. Roughly 3.4 million reads per sample on average were obtained from naive, central memory and regulatory T cell samples. Repertoires were generated with immunoSEQ multiplex PCR, while TCRdb's copy carries only in-frame clones and drops some. Of some 190,000 clones listed, approximately 7.8% are singletons. CD4+ naive, central memory, regulatory and stem cell-like memory cells were sorted via CD45RO/CCR7/CD25/CD127/CD95/CD27. The sequence was obtained from a woman aged 40-49 years with type 1 diabetes. Sequencing was carried out using central memory CD4+ T cells from blood.

This chain's CDR3 is CATSRDTNGELFF. The CDR3 bases are TGTGCCACCAGCAGAGATACAAACGGGGAGCTGTTTTTT. This rearrangement joins TRBV15 to TRBJ2-2; D is ambiguous. Trimming removed 0 bases from V and 7 bases from J, with 6 bases in between. The CDR3 runs to 13 residues. Germline CDR1 reads LNHNV; CDR2 reads YYDKDF (reference sequence).